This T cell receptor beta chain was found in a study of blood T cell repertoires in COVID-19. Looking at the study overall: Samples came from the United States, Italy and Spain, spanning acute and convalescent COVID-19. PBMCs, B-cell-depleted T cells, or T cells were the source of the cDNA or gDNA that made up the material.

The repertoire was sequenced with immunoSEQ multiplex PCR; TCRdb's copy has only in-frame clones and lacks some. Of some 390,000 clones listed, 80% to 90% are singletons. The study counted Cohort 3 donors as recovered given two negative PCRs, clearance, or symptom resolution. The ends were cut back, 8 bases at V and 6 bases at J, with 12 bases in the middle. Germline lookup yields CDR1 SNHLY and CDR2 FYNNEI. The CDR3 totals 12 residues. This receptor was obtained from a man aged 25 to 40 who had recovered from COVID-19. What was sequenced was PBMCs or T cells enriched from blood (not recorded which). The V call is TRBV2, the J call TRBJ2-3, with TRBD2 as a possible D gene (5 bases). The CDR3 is CASCTSFDTQYF. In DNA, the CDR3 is TGTGCCAGCTGTACTAGTTTCGATACGCAGTATTTT.